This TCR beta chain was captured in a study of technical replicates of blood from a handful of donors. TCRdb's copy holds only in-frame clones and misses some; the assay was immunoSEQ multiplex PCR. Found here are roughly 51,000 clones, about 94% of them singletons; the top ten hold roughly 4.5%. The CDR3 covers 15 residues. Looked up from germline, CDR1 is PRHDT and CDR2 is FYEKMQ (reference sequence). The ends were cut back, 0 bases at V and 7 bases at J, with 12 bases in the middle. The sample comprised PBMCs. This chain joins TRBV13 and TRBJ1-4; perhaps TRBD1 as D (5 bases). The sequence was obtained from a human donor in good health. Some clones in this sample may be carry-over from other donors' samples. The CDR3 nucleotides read TGTGCCAGCAGCTTAGGCGGGCAGGGTAGTGAAAAACTGTTTTTT. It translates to CASSLGGQGSEKLFF.